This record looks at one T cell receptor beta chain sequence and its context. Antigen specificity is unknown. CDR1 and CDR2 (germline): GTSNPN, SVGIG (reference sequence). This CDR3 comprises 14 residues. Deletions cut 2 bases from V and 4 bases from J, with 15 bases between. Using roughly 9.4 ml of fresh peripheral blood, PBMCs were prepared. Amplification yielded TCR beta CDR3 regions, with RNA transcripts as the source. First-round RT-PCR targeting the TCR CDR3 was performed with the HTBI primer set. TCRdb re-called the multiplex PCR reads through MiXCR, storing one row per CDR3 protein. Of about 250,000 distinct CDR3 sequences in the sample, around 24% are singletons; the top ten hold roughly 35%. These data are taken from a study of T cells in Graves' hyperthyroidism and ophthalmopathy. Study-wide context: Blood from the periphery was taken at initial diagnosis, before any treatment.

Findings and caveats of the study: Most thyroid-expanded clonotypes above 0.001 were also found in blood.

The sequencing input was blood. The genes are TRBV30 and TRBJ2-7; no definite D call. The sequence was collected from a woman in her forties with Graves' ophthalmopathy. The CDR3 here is CAWSYGTSSYEQYF. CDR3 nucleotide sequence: TGTGCCTGGAGTTATGGTACCAGTTCTTACGAGCAGTACTTC. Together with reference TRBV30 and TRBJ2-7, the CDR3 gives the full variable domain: SQTIHQWPATLVQPVGSPLSLECTVEGTSNPNLYWYRQAAGRGLQLLFYSVGIGQISSEVPQNLSASRPQDRQFILSSKKLLLSDSGFYLCAWSYGTSSYEQYFGPGTRLTVT.